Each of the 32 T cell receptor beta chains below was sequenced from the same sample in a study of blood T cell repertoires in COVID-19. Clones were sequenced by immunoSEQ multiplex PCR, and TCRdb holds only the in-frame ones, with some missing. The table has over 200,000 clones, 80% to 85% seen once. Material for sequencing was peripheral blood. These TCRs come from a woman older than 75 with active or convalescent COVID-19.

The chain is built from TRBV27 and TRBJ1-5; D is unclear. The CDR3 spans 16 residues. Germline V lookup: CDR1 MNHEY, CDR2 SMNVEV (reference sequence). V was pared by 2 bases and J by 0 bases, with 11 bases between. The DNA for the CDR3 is TGTGCCAGCAGTTTAACGAGAGAGTATAGCAATCAGCCCCAGCATTTT. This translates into CASSLTREYSNQPQHF.

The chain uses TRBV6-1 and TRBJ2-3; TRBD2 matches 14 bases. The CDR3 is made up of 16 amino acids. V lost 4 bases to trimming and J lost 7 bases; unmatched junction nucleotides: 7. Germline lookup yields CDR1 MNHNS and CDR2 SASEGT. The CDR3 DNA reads TGTGCCAGCAGTGCGGTGACTAGCGGGGGGGCTTATACGCAGTATTTT. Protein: CASSAVTSGGAYTQYF.

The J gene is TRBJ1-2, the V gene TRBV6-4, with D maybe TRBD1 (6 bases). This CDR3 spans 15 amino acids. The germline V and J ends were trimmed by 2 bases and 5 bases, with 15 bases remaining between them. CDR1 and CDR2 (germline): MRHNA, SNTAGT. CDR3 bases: TGTGCCAGCAGTGACCCCAGACAGGTCAATTATGGCTACACCTTC. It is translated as CASSDPRQVNYGYTF.

CDR3 region: CASSPETGVGYGYTF. CDR3 coding DNA: TGTGCCAGCTCACCTGAGACAGGGGTTGGCTATGGCTACACCTTC. V usage is TRBV18 and J usage is TRBJ1-2, with 8 bases lining up with TRBD1. The length of the CDR3 is 15 residues. With V trimmed by 3 bases and J by 4 bases, 7 bases remained unmatched. CDR1 is KGHSH, CDR2 LQKENI, per germline. Combining the CDR3 with reference TRBV18 and TRBJ1-2 gives the whole variable domain NAGVMQNPRHLVRRRGQEARLRCSPMKGHSHVYWYRQLPEEGLKFMVYLQKENIIDESGMPKERFSAEFPKEGPSILRIQQVVRGDSAAYFCASSPETGVGYGYTFGSGTRLTVV.

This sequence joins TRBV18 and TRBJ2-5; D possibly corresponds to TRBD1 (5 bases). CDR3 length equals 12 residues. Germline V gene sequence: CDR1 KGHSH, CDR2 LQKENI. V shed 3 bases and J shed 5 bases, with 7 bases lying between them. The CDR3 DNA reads TGTGCCAGCTCACCGGCAGGGGAGACCCAGTACTTC. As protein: CASSPAGETQYF.

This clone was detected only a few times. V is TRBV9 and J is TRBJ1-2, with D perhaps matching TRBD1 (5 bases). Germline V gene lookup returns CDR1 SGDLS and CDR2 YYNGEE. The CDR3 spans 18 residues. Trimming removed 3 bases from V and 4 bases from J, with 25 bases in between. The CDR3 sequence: CASSEGLFTGKTGYGYTF. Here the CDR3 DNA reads TGTGCCAGCAGCGAGGGGCTTTTTACAGGAAAAACGGGCTATGGCTACACCTTC.

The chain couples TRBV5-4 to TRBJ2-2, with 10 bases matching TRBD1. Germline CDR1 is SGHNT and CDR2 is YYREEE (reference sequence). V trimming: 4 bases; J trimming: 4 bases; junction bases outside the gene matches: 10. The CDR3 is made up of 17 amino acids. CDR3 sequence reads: CASSRTGGGVGTGELFF. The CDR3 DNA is TGTGCCAGCAGCCGGACAGGGGGTGGCGTGGGCACCGGGGAGCTGTTTTTT.

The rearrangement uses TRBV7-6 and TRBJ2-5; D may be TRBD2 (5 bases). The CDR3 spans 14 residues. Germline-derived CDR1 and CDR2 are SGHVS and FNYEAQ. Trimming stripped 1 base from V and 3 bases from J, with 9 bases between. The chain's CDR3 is CASSLVAGKETQYF. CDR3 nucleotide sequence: TGTGCCAGCAGCTTAGTAGCCGGGAAAGAGACCCAGTACTTC.

CDR3 amino acids: CASSGGQGAITEAFF. CDR3 DNA: TGTGCCAGTAGTGGCGGACAGGGGGCGATTACTGAAGCTTTCTTT. The rearrangement uses TRBV19 and TRBJ1-1, with 11 positions matching TRBD1. The junction had 7 bases not matched to a gene; V was cut back by 5 bases and J by 5 bases. In germline, CDR1 is LNHDA, CDR2 SQIVND (reference sequence). This CDR3 has 15 residues.

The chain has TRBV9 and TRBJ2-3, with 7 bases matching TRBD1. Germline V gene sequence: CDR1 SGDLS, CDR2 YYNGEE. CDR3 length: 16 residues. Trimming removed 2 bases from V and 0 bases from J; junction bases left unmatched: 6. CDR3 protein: CASSVGTAASTDTQYF. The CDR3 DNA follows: TGTGCCAGCAGCGTCGGGACAGCTGCTAGCACAGATACGCAGTATTTT.

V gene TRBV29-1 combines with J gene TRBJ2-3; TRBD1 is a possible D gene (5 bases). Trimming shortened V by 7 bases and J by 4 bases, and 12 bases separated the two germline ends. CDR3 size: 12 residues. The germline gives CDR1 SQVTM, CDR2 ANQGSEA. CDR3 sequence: CSAEGHPDTQYF. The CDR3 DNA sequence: TGCAGCGCCGAAGGACACCCAGATACGCAGTATTTT.

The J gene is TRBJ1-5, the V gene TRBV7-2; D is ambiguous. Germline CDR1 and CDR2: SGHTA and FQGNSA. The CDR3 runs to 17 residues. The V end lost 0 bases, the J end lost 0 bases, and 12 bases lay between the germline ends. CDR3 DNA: TGTGCCAGCAGCTTAGCGACGGGTTTTTATAGCAATCAGCCCCAGCATTTT. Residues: CASSLATGFYSNQPQHF.

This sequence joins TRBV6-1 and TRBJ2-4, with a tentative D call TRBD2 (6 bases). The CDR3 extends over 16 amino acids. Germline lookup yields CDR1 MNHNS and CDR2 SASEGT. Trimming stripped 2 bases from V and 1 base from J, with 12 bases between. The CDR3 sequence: CASSEFFRGAKNIQYF. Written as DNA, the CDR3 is TGTGCCAGCAGTGAATTTTTTCGGGGGGCCAAAAACATTCAGTACTTC.

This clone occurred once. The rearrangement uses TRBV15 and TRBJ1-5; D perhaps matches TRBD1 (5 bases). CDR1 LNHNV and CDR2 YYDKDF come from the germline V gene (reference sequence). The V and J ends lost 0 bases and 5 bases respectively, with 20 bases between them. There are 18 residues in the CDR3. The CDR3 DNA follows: TGTGCCACCAGCAGAGAGGGCGGGGCAGGCGGTCGATATCAGCCCCAGCATTTT. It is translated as CATSREGGAGGRYQPQHF.

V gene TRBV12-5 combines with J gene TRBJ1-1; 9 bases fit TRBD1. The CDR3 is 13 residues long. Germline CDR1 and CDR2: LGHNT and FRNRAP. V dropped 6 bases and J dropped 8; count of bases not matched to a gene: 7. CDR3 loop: CASGSDRGREAFF. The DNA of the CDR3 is TGTGCTAGTGGCTCGGACAGGGGAAGGGAAGCTTTCTTT.

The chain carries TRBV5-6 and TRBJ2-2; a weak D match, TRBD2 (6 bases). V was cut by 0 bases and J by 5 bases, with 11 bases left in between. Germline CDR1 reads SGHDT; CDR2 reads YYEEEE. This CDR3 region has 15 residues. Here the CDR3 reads CASSLVLAGTGELFF. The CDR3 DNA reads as TGTGCCAGCAGCTTGGTACTAGCCGGGACCGGGGAGCTGTTTTTT.

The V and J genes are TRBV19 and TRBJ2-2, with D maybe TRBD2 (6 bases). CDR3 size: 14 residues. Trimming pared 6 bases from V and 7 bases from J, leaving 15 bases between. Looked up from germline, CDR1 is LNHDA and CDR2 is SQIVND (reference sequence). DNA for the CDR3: TGTGCCAGTAGGAGTCTTACTAGCATCGGGGAGCTGTTTTTT. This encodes CASRSLTSIGELFF.

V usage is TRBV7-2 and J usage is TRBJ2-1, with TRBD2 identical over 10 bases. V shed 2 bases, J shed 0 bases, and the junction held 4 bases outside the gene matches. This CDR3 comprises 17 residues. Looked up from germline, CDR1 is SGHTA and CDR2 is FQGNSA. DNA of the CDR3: TGTGCCAGCAGCTTATCCCTAGCGGGAGTCTCCTACAATGAGCAGTTCTTC. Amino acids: CASSLSLAGVSYNEQFF.

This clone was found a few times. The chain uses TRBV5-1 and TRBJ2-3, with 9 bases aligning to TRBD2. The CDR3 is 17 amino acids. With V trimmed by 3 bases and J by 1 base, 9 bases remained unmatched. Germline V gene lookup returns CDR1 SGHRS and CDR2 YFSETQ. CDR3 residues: CASSSGDSGSGTDTQYF. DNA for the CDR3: TGCGCCAGCAGCTCCGGGGATAGCGGGAGTGGCACAGATACGCAGTATTTT.

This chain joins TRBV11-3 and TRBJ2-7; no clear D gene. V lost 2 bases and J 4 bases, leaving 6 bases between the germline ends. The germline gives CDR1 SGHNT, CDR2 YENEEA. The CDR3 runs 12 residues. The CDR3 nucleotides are TGTGCCAGCAGCTTACGAGATTACGAGCAGTACTTC. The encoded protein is CASSLRDYEQYF.

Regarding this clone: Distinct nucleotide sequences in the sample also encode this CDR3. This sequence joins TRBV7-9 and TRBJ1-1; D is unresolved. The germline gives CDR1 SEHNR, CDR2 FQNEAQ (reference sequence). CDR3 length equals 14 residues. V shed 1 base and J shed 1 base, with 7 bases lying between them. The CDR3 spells CASSLGQENTEAFF. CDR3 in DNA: TGTGCCAGCAGCTTAGGGCAGGAGAACACTGAAGCTTTCTTT.

The CDR3 nucleotides read TGTGCCAGCTCACCAGGACTAGCTGAGAACACCGGGGAGCTGTTTTTT. It codes for CASSPGLAENTGELFF. The rearrangement joins TRBV18 to TRBJ2-2; TRBD2 matches at 8 bases. From germline, CDR1 is KGHSH and CDR2 LQKENI. CDR3 length equals 16 residues. V shed 2 bases and J 1 base; nucleotides not matched to a gene: 3.

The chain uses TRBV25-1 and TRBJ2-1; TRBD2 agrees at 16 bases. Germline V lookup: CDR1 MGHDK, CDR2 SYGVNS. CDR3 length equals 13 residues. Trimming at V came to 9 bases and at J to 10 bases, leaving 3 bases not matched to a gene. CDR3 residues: CASGTSGGAEQFF. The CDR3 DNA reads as TGTGCCAGTGGGACTAGCGGGGGGGCCGAGCAGTTCTTC.

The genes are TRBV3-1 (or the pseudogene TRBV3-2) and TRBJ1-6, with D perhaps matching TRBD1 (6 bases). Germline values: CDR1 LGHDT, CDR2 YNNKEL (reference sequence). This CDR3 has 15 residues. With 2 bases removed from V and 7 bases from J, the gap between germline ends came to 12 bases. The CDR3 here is CASSQNREGNSPLHF. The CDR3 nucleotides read TGTGCCAGCAGCCAAAACAGGGAAGGGAATTCACCCCTCCACTTT.

CDR3 bases: TGCGCCAGCAGCCCCGGGACAGGGGGCTCTCGGCTGTATGAAAAACTGTTTTTT. This gives the protein CASSPGTGGSRLYEKLFF. The chain has TRBV4-3 and TRBJ1-4; TRBD1 matches 12 bases. Germline V gene sequence: CDR1 LGHNA, CDR2 YSLEER. This CDR3 comprises 18 residues. After removal of 4 bases from V and 6 bases from J, the junction contained 12 bases not matched to a gene.

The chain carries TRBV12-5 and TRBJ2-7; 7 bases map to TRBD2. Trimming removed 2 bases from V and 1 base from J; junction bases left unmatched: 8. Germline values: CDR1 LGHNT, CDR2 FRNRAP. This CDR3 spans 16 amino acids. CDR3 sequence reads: CASGLYRGDRSYEQYF. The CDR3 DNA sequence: TGTGCTAGTGGTTTGTACCGGGGGGACCGATCCTACGAGCAGTACTTC.

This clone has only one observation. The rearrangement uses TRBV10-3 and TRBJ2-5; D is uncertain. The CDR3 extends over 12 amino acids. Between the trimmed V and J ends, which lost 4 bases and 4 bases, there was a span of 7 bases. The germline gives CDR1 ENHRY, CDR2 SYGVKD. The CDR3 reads CAISGDGETQYF. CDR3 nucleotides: TGTGCCATCAGTGGAGATGGAGAGACCCAGTACTTC.

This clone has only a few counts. The CDR3 is CASSFSRDRVETQYF. DNA of the CDR3: TGTGCCAGCAGCTTCTCCCGGGACAGGGTTGAGACCCAGTACTTC. The J gene is TRBJ2-5, the V gene TRBV7-2, with 9 bases aligning to TRBD1. After removal of 3 bases from V and 5 bases from J, the junction contained 7 bases not matched to a gene. The germline gives CDR1 SGHTA, CDR2 FQGNSA. The CDR3 contains 15 residues.

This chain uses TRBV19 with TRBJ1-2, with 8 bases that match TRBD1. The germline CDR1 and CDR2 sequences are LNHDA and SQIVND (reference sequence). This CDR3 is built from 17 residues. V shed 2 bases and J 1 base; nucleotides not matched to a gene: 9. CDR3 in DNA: TGTGCCAGTAGTATACGCGGGACAGGAAATTTTAACTATGGCTACACCTTC. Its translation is CASSIRGTGNFNYGYTF.

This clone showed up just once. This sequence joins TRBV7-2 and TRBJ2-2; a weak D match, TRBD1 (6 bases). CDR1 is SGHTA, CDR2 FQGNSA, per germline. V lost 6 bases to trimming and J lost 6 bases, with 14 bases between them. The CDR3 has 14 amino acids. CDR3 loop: CASSPTRGSGELFF. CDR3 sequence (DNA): TGTGCCAGCAGTCCAACCAGGGGCTCCGGGGAGCTGTTTTTT.

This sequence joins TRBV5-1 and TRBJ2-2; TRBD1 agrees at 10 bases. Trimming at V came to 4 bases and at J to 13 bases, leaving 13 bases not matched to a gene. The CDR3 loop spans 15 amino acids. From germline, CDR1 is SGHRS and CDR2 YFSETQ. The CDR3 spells CASSPGTGDGRGLFF. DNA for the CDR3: TGCGCCAGCAGCCCGGGGACAGGGGATGGCCGGGGGCTGTTTTTT.

CDR3 protein: CASSLVEGAGTEAFF. DNA of the CDR3: TGTGCCAGCAGCTTGGTCGAGGGGGCGGGCACTGAAGCTTTCTTT. The chain employs TRBV5-5 and TRBJ1-1; TRBD1 agrees at 7 bases. The CDR3 consists of 15 residues. Germline loops: CDR1 SGHKS, CDR2 YYEKEE (reference sequence). With V trimmed by 0 bases and J by 4 bases, 6 bases remained unmatched.